The source of this TCR beta chain is a study of T cell responses to AZD1222 COVID-19 vaccine. There are 18 residues in the CDR3. Per the germline V gene, CDR1 is SNHLY and CDR2 is FYNNEI. Deletions cut 6 bases from V and 7 bases from J, with 30 bases between. Assay used: immunoSEQ multiplex PCR; TCRdb lists only in-frame clones, some missing. The sample yields about 140,000 clones, roughly 88% seen once. The sample in question was peripheral blood, obtained 28 days after the second AZD1222 dose. The chain recombines TRBV2 with TRBJ1-2; no firm D call. The receptor was derived from an adult who received the AZD1222 COVID-19 vaccine. Written as DNA, the CDR3 is TGTGCCAGCAGCCGAAGCGGTAAGGAACCGAGGGAGATCCGTGGCTACACCTTC. It codes for CASSRSGKEPREIRGYTF. Looking up the rest from reference TRBV2 and TRBJ1-2 gives the full variable domain: EPEVTQTPSHQVTQMGQEVILRCVPISNHLYFYWYRQILGQKVEFLVSFYNNEISEKSEIFDDQFSVERPDGSNFTLKIRSTKLEDSAMYFCASSRSGKEPREIRGYTFGSGTRLTVV.